Listed below are T cell receptor beta chains from one sample, sequenced in a study of blood T cell repertoires in COVID-19. Method: immunoSEQ multiplex PCR; TCRdb's copy keeps in-frame clones and lacks some. The table records under 300,000 clones, about 82% of them present only once. The sample was peripheral blood. These receptor sequences come from a man aged 80 or over with acute or convalescent COVID-19. CDR3s leave out the opening cysteine and the closing phenylalanine or tryptophan. Fields, in order: V gene, J gene, clone size, CDR3 protein. Size is stated for part of the rows, as once, few or many counts, or as a class when the clone is expanded.

TRBV5-1	TRBJ2-1	-	ASSLTGQAGNEQF
TRBV10-2	TRBJ2-3	-	ASRLTSGGPSRTDTQY
TRBV27	TRBJ1-5	-	ASSLGAGQPQH
TRBV7-9	TRBJ2-1	-	ASSPKLGQGVNNEQF
TRBV7-8	TRBJ2-7	-	ASSFQAPSGGANEQY
TRBV28	TRBJ1-1	-	ASSFRTGRTEAF
TRBV5-1	TRBJ2-1	-	ASSLGQSYNEQF
TRBV12-3/TRBV12-4	TRBJ1-2	-	ASSLSYGYT
TRBV6-5	TRBJ1-2	-	ASSRGFGYT
TRBV28	TRBJ2-7	once	ASSPLQGAYEQY
TRBV6-5	TRBJ2-1	-	ASSRRGADSNEQF
TRBV19	TRBJ2-1	-	ASSRGTGYGQF
TRBV6-2/TRBV6-3	TRBJ2-2	-	ASSFRNRDTGELF
TRBV10-3	TRBJ1-4	-	AISEWGGFDEKLF
TRBV18	TRBJ1-1	-	ASSIQGLMNTEAF
TRBV5-1	TRBJ2-1	-	ASSMGQGAPYNEQF
TRBV6-6	TRBJ1-3	-	ASSPGTGPFGNTIY
TRBV6-5	TRBJ2-5	-	ASKYLAGAETQY
TRBV7-3	TRBJ2-5	-	ATSWVAGVGETQY
TRBV3-1/TRBV3-2	TRBJ1-3	-	ASSQLLLSGPSGNTIY
TRBV9	TRBJ1-4	-	ASSVGPNEKLF
TRBV4-3	TRBJ1-2	-	ASSQEIKGVGYT
TRBV29-1	TRBJ2-1	-	SVTWTGLKNEQF
TRBV28	TRBJ1-2	-	ASSLLANYGYT
TRBV5-1	TRBJ1-5	few	ASSQDSPNQPQH
TRBV7-8	TRBJ2-1	-	ASSLAGTVSYNEQF
TRBV28	TRBJ2-1	-	ASSPHTGLGTVLNEQF
TRBV20-1	TRBJ1-1	-	SAGGGTEAF
TRBV7-6	TRBJ2-3	-	ASSSAGGTDTQY
TRBV5-1	TRBJ1-6	-	ASSFSGVDNSPLH
TRBV3-1/TRBV3-2	TRBJ1-1	-	ASSQDPGGGTEAF